The 16 T cell receptor beta chains reported below all come from one sample, sequenced in a study of blood T cell repertoires in COVID-19. Method: immunoSEQ multiplex PCR; TCRdb's copy keeps in-frame clones and lacks some. The top ten hold approximately 2% of the sample, which has some 300,000 clones, around nine tenths seen once. Specimen: PBMCs or T cells enriched from blood (not recorded which). The source of these receptors is a woman aged 60 to 75 in a cohort exposed to, infected with or recovered from COVID-19 (not recorded which).

V usage is TRBV28 and J usage is TRBJ2-1; D is perhaps TRBD1 (8 bases). Per germline, CDR1 MDHEN and CDR2 SYDVKM. V was pared by 6 bases and J by 4 bases, with 16 bases between. The CDR3 contains 15 residues. This chain's CDR3 is CASSFGQGGYNEQFF. The CDR3 DNA is TGTGCCAGCAGCTTCGGACAGGGAGGGTACAATGAGCAGTTCTTC.

The chain uses TRBV7-9 and TRBJ1-4; 8 positions match TRBD1. The germline gives CDR1 SEHNR, CDR2 FQNEAQ (reference sequence). Trimming at V came to 0 bases and at J to 5 bases, leaving 2 bases not matched to a gene. The CDR3 consists of 15 residues. The CDR3 protein is CASSLAGQENEKLFF. For the CDR3, the DNA is TGTGCCAGCAGCTTAGCGGGACAGGAGAATGAAAAACTGTTTTTT.

This chain uses TRBV6-5 with TRBJ2-1; the match to TRBD2 covers 12 bases. The CDR3 covers 15 residues. CDR1 MNHEY and CDR2 SVGAGI come from the germline V gene. V shed 4 bases, J shed 9 bases, and the junction held 7 bases outside the gene matches. In nucleotides, the CDR3 is TGTGCCAGCAGTTCCATGACTAGCGGGAGTACTGAGCAGTTCTTC. It codes for CASSSMTSGSTEQFF.

Notes on this clone: This specimen includes other DNA sequences encoding the same CDR3. The chain employs TRBV28 and TRBJ1-3; the D gene is possibly TRBD1 (5 bases). CDR1 MDHEN and CDR2 SYDVKM come from the germline V gene. The V gene lost 3 bases and the J gene lost 2 bases, with 8 bases spanning the gap. The CDR3 is 14 amino acids. CDR3 region: CASSLGGAGNTIYF. CDR3 sequence (DNA): TGTGCCAGCAGTTTGGGGGGGGCTGGAAACACCATATATTTT.

This clone was seen only a few times. The chain combines TRBV27 with TRBJ1-1, with no clear D. Germline assignment: CDR1 MNHEY and CDR2 SMNVEV (reference sequence). V gave up 2 bases and J gave up 8 bases, with 12 bases separating them. CDR3 length: 13 amino acids. Written as DNA, the CDR3 is TGTGCCAGCAGTTTAGGAGGCTTCAGGGAAGCTTTCTTT. It is translated as CASSLGGFREAFF.

The J gene is TRBJ2-5, the V gene TRBV5-1, with 9 bases matching TRBD1. Germline CDR1 reads SGHRS; CDR2 reads YFSETQ. The CDR3 covers 15 residues. J was trimmed by 2 bases and V by 4 bases; bases with no gene match: 6. CDR3 sequence: CASSIQGAPQETQYF. The CDR3, as DNA: TGCGCCAGCAGCATACAGGGGGCTCCGCAAGAGACCCAGTACTTC.

For the CDR3, the DNA is TGCGCCAGCAGCTCGGGGACTAGCGGGGGGTACAATGAGCAGTTCTTC. It translates to CASSSGTSGGYNEQFF. The V gene is TRBV5-1, the J gene TRBJ2-1, with TRBD2 identical over 15 bases. Germline V gene data show CDR1 as SGHRS and CDR2 as YFSETQ. The J segment lost 4 bases and the V segment lost 3 bases, leaving 2 bases of the junction unmatched. The length of the CDR3 is 16 residues.

The chain links TRBV6-5 to TRBJ2-7; 9 bases are shared with TRBD2. The ends lost 7 bases at V and 0 bases at J; junction bases unmatched: 7. Germline CDR1 reads MNHEY; CDR2 reads SVGAGI. The CDR3 is made up of 15 amino acids. The CDR3 protein is CASTGAGGSSYEQYF. CDR3 nucleotide sequence: TGTGCCAGCACGGGAGCGGGAGGATCCTCCTACGAGCAGTACTTC.

J is TRBJ2-2 and V is TRBV5-1, with TRBD1 as a possible D gene (6 bases). CDR1 and CDR2 (germline): SGHRS, YFSETQ. V shed 4 bases and J shed 5 bases, with 18 bases lying between them. The CDR3 runs 16 residues. The CDR3 reads CASSPTGRGRTGELFF. CDR3 DNA sequence: TGCGCCAGCAGCCCGACGGGCAGGGGAAGGACCGGGGAGCTGTTTTTT.

This clone was detected only a few times. The rearrangement uses TRBV7-9 and TRBJ2-5, with D tentatively TRBD2 (5 bases). CDR3 length equals 17 residues. The ends were cut back, 1 base at V and 5 bases at J, with 20 bases in the middle. Germline V gene data show CDR1 as SEHNR and CDR2 as FQNEAQ (reference sequence). The CDR3 coding sequence is TGTGCCAGCAGCTTAGAGAAGCGGCTCGAGAAGATGGAGACCCAGTACTTC. The encoded protein is CASSLEKRLEKMETQYF.

The J gene is TRBJ1-4, the V gene TRBV11-2; 9 positions agree with TRBD1. CDR3 length: 15 residues. After removal of 1 base from V and 7 bases from J, the junction contained 4 bases not matched to a gene. Germline CDR1 and CDR2: SGHAT and FQNNGV. CDR3 nucleotide sequence: TGTGCCAGCAGCTTAGGGGACAGGGACGCTGAAAAACTGTTTTTT. This sequence encodes CASSLGDRDAEKLFF.

The chain employs TRBV7-9 and TRBJ2-7; 9 nucleotides agree with TRBD2. From germline, CDR1 is SEHNR and CDR2 FQNEAQ (reference sequence). This CDR3 is built from 14 residues. J was trimmed by 5 bases and V by 6 bases; bases with no gene match: 8. The CDR3 nucleotides are TGTGCCAGCAGATTTAGCGGGAGCTCGGACGAGCAGTACTTC. Translating gives CASRFSGSSDEQYF.

This rearrangement joins TRBV5-6 to TRBJ1-1, with no clear D. The ends were cut back, 6 bases at V and 0 bases at J, with 12 bases in the middle. The CDR3 runs 14 residues. Germline loops: CDR1 SGHDT, CDR2 YYEEEE. The chain's CDR3 is CASTMTTVNTEAFF. As DNA, the CDR3 is TGTGCCAGCACCATGACTACGGTGAACACTGAAGCTTTCTTT.

The gene calls are TRBV11-2 and TRBJ2-2, with TRBD1 identical over 11 bases. The trim removed 1 base at V and 7 bases at J, leaving 2 bases unmatched. The CDR3 extends over 15 amino acids. Germline CDR1 reads SGHAT; CDR2 reads FQNNGV. In DNA, the CDR3 is TGTGCCAGCAGCTTAGGGACAGGGGGCATCGGGGAGCTGTTTTTT. It encodes CASSLGTGGIGELFF.

This clone was observed many times. The rearrangement joins TRBV9 to TRBJ2-3; 10 bases agree with TRBD2. J was trimmed by 1 base and V by 4 bases; bases with no gene match: 3. The CDR3 extends over 15 amino acids. Germline V CDR1 and CDR2: SGDLS, YYNGEE. For the CDR3, the DNA is TGTGCCAGCAGCTCCGGGACTAGCGGCACAGATACGCAGTATTTT. Its translation: CASSSGTSGTDTQYF.

The V gene is TRBV23-1, the J gene TRBJ2-2; D might be TRBD1 (6 bases). TRBV23-1 is marked as an open reading frame, function uncertain. V dropped 0 bases and J dropped 0 bases, with 14 bases sitting between them. CDR3 size: 18 residues. The CDR3 DNA is TGCGCCAGCAGTCAATCGGGGTATGGGACATCGAACACCGGGGAGCTGTTTTTT. Protein: CASSQSGYGTSNTGELFF.